The 9 T cell receptor beta chains below come from one sample, sequenced in a study of regulatory T cells in long-lasting Graves disease. Time point meaning: persistent/refractory GD, antithyroid drugs over 5 years with positive TRAb. After RNA was extracted from PBMCs, the TCR library was made from it. To make TCR beta libraries, researchers used iRepertoire HTBI primers and Arm-PCR of CDR3 regions. From the multiplex PCR reads, TCRdb called clonotypes with MiXCR, one entry per CDR3 protein. The data hold more than 650,000 distinct CDR3 sequences, with 25% to 35% observed a single time. Sample: peripheral blood mononuclear cells (PBMCs), taken when the disease was refractory, from a patient treated with antithyroid drugs. The source is a female donor with Graves disease.

V gene TRBV20-1 combines with J gene TRBJ1-2; a weak D match, TRBD1 (5 bases). Per germline, CDR1 DFQATT and CDR2 SNEGSKA (reference sequence). Trimming stripped 1 base from V and 4 bases from J, with 13 bases between. There are 14 residues in the CDR3. Here the CDR3 reads CSARVAKGAYGYTF. For the CDR3, the DNA is TGCAGTGCTAGAGTGGCAAAAGGGGCCTATGGCTACACCTTC.

CDR3 amino acids: CSVQTSGRAVEQYF. The CDR3 bases are TGCAGCGTCCAAACTAGCGGGAGGGCCGTCGAGCAGTACTTC. V is TRBV29-1 and J is TRBJ2-7, with TRBD2 matching 13 bases. With 6 bases clipped from V and 6 bases from J, the junction kept 8 bases outside the gene matches. The CDR3 spans 14 residues. The germline gives CDR1 SQVTM, CDR2 ANQGSEA.

The V gene is TRBV6-1, the J gene TRBJ1-6; D is undetermined. The CDR3 totals 12 residues. Germline assignment: CDR1 MNHNS and CDR2 SASEGT. Trimming pared 9 bases from V and 6 bases from J, leaving 9 bases between. CDR3 nucleotide sequence: TGTGCCAGTCGGGTGGGTAATTCACCCCTCCACTTT. Protein: CASRVGNSPLHF.

The CDR3 DNA reads as TGTGCCAGCAGCGTAGGCCAGGGTACCAACGTCCTGACTTTC. This translates into CASSVGQGTNVLTF. V and J are TRBV9 and TRBJ2-6; D might be TRBD1 (5 bases). Deletions cut 0 bases from V and 8 bases from J, with 9 bases between. CDR3 length: 14 residues. Germline V gene data show CDR1 as SGDLS and CDR2 as YYNGEE.

About this clonotype itself: At one end the junction does not follow the germline gene, possibly because of a read error. The chain links TRBV5-1 to TRBJ1-1; perhaps TRBD1 as D (5 bases). The V gene's germline CDR1 is SGHRS and CDR2 YFSETQ. This CDR3 region has 14 residues. CDR3 coding DNA: TGCGCCAGCGGCTTGGGACCGAGAAACACTGAAGCTTTCTTT. It codes for CASGLGPRNTEAFF.

V and J are TRBV28 and TRBJ2-7; maybe TRBD1 (7 bases). V was pared by 3 bases and J by 2 bases, with 11 bases between. Germline values: CDR1 MDHEN, CDR2 SYDVKM. The CDR3 has 14 residues. The CDR3 is CASSFQGGTYEQYF. DNA for the CDR3: TGTGCCAGCAGTTTTCAGGGGGGTACCTACGAGCAGTACTTC.

The chain joins TRBV7-3 to TRBJ1-1; no reliable D call. This CDR3 contains 13 residues. V was clipped by 2 bases and J by 3 bases, with 7 bases between them. CDR1 is SGHTA and CDR2 is FQGTGA in the germline V gene. This CDR3 reads CASSLFQDTEAFF. Written as DNA, the CDR3 is TGTGCCAGCAGCTTATTTCAGGACACTGAAGCTTTCTTT.

The V and J genes are TRBV5-6 and TRBJ1-4, with 7 bases matching TRBD1. The V gene end was trimmed by 4 bases and the J gene end by 8 bases; junction bases not matched to a gene: 5. The CDR3 sequence is 13 residues long. CDR1 SGHDT and CDR2 YYEEEE come from the germline V gene. The CDR3 spells CASSKTGPEKLFF. CDR3 nucleotides: TGTGCCAGCAGCAAGACAGGGCCCGAAAAACTGTTTTTT.

The J gene is TRBJ1-2, the V gene TRBV5-4, with 12 positions matching TRBD1. CDR1 and CDR2 from the germline V gene are SGHNT and YYREEE (reference sequence). Trimming cost V 1 base and J 4 bases; bases outside gene matches: 8. This CDR3 comprises 17 residues. In DNA form, the CDR3 reads TGTGCCAGCAGCTTGTTGGGACAGGGGGCGGGGTTCTATGGCTACACCTTC. This encodes CASSLLGQGAGFYGYTF.